Below, 25 T cell receptor beta chains from the same sample are listed, as sequenced in a study of blood T cell repertoires in COVID-19. Sequencing was performed with immunoSEQ multiplex PCR; in TCRdb, only in-frame clones are kept and a portion is missing. In the table there are about 200,000 clones, about 88% of which are singletons. Source material: PBMCs or T cells enriched from blood (not recorded which). The receptors stem from a woman younger than 45 who had been exposed to COVID-19.

The V gene is TRBV5-1, the J gene TRBJ2-7; 8 nucleotides agree with TRBD1. Germline lookup yields CDR1 SGHRS and CDR2 YFSETQ. The ends lost 4 bases at V and 4 bases at J; junction bases unmatched: 10. This CDR3 spans 15 amino acids. The CDR3 region has the DNA TGCGCCAGCAGCATTACAGGGGGAACAACGTACGAGCAGTACTTC. Its protein is CASSITGGTTYEQYF.

This rearrangement joins TRBV9 to TRBJ2-2, with D possibly being TRBD2 (5 bases). The CDR3 has 13 residues. V lost 6 bases and J lost 4, with 10 bases in between. From germline, CDR1 is SGDLS and CDR2 YYNGEE. CDR3 DNA sequence: TGTGCCAGCAACGGGGAAGGCACCGGGGAGCTGTTTTTT. Protein sequence: CASNGEGTGELFF.

This rearrangement joins TRBV27 to TRBJ1-2; D is perhaps TRBD1 (5 bases). Germline assignment: CDR1 MNHEY and CDR2 SMNVEV (reference sequence). The V gene lost 5 bases and the J gene lost 4 bases, with 14 bases spanning the gap. The CDR3 covers 14 residues. The CDR3 here is CASSPRGASYGYTF. CDR3 DNA sequence: TGTGCCAGCAGTCCAAGGGGTGCAAGCTATGGCTACACCTTC.

The genes are TRBV21-1 and TRBJ1-5. TRBV21-1 is a pseudogene segment. The CDR3 sequence is 17 residues long. Here the CDR3 DNA reads TGTGCCAGCAGCCTAAGGGGGAGGGGAGGACAATATCAGCCCCAGCATTTT. Its translation is CASSLRGRGGQYQPQHF.

The chain employs TRBV27 and TRBJ2-3; 10 bases line up with TRBD2. V was pared by 5 bases and J by 5 bases, with 4 bases of the junction left unmatched. In germline, CDR1 is MNHEY, CDR2 SMNVEV (reference sequence). The CDR3 is 14 amino acids. The CDR3 protein is CASSLAGEGDTQYF. CDR3 nucleotide sequence: TGTGCCAGCAGTCTAGCGGGGGAGGGAGATACGCAGTATTTT.

The table lists this clone with a few counts. Here the CDR3 DNA reads TGCGCCAGCAGTGAGTCGAGGGGGGGGTACAATGAGCAGTTCTTC. It is translated as CASSESRGGYNEQFF. The V gene is TRBV10-1, the J gene TRBJ2-1; D possibly corresponds to TRBD2 (7 bases). Germline assignment: CDR1 WNHNN and CDR2 SYGVQD (reference sequence). V lost 0 bases, J lost 4 bases, and 10 bases lay in between. The CDR3 is made up of 15 amino acids.

The chain couples TRBV30 to TRBJ1-1; no firm D call. CDR3 length: 13 amino acids. In germline, CDR1 is GTSNPN, CDR2 SVGIG (reference sequence). V shed 2 bases and J shed 3 bases, with 10 bases lying between them. In nucleotides, the CDR3 is TGTGCCTGGAGTTACCACCGGGACACTGAAGCTTTCTTT. Translating it yields CAWSYHRDTEAFF.

This chain uses TRBV3-1 (or the pseudogene TRBV3-2) with TRBJ2-2; 7 bases align to TRBD1. Germline CDR1 reads LGHDT; CDR2 reads YNNKEL (reference sequence). Unmatched junction bases numbered 11, after V lost 4 bases and J lost 3 bases. This CDR3 comprises 17 residues. The CDR3 is CASSPRQGGWDTGELFF. The CDR3 bases are TGTGCCAGCAGCCCTCGGCAAGGGGGCTGGGACACCGGGGAGCTGTTTTTT.

The genes are TRBV2 and TRBJ2-6; tentatively, D is TRBD2 (5 bases). This CDR3 is 17 amino acids long. CDR1 and CDR2 (germline): SNHLY, FYNNEI. Trimming removed 1 base at V and 1 base at J, with 11 bases between. CDR3 sequence: CASSEGRPGSGANVLTF. The CDR3 DNA sequence: TGTGCCAGCAGTGAAGGTCGTCCGGGGTCTGGGGCCAACGTCCTGACTTTC.

The CDR3 here is CASSFRTGETVNTEAFF. CDR3 coding DNA: TGCGCCAGCAGCTTTAGGACAGGGGAGACGGTGAACACTGAAGCTTTCTTT. The chain links TRBV5-1 to TRBJ1-1; 9 bases are a match to TRBD1. The V gene's germline CDR1 is SGHRS and CDR2 YFSETQ. Unmatched junction bases numbered 8, after V lost 2 bases and J lost 0 bases. CDR3 length equals 17 residues.

This clone was detected only once. The CDR3 DNA is TGTGCCACCTCGGACAGGCTCAACACTGAAGCTTTCTTT. Protein: CATSDRLNTEAFF. The rearrangement links TRBV15 to TRBJ1-1; 7 nucleotides line up with TRBD1. The CDR3 has 13 residues. V shed 8 bases, J shed 2 bases, and the junction held 5 bases outside the gene matches. Per the germline V gene, CDR1 is LNHNV and CDR2 is YYDKDF (reference sequence).

The rearrangement joins TRBV11-3 to TRBJ1-1; no firm D call. Trimming cost V 2 bases and J 0 bases, with 4 bases left between them. This CDR3 has 13 amino acids. Germline lookup yields CDR1 SGHNT and CDR2 YENEEA. The CDR3 loop is CASSLSVNTEAFF. The CDR3 DNA is TGTGCCAGCAGCTTATCGGTGAACACTGAAGCTTTCTTT.

This chain links TRBV27 with TRBJ1-2; TRBD1 aligns across 9 bases. This CDR3 has 16 amino acids. Germline CDR1 reads MNHEY; CDR2 reads SMNVEV (reference sequence). The V gene end was trimmed by 5 bases and the J gene end by 10 bases; junction bases not matched to a gene: 17. CDR3 nucleotides: TGTGCCAGCAGTCCGATCCGAAACCGGGACAGGGCGGACTACACCTTC. Translation gives CASSPIRNRDRADYTF.

A note on this clone: At the DNA level, this CDR3 is encoded by other sequences in the same sample as well. The V call is TRBV12-3 or TRBV12-4, the J call TRBJ2-2; 7 bases are a match to TRBD1. The CDR3 is 13 amino acids. V was clipped by 5 bases and J by 6 bases; unmatched bases: 3. As DNA, the CDR3 is TGTGCCAGCAGTCCCACAGGGGCCGGGGAGCTGTTTTTT. Amino acid sequence: CASSPTGAGELFF.

The rearrangement uses TRBV5-1 and TRBJ2-2; 7 nucleotides align to TRBD1. CDR3 size: 13 residues. Germline lookup yields CDR1 SGHRS and CDR2 YFSETQ. With V trimmed by 4 bases and J by 4 bases, 1 base remained unmatched. The CDR3 is CASSEGATGELFF. The CDR3 region has the DNA TGCGCCAGCAGCGAGGGGGCCACCGGGGAGCTGTTTTTT.

J is TRBJ1-2 and V is TRBV5-5; D gene uncertain. Germline CDR1 SGHKS, CDR2 YYEKEE (reference sequence). Trimming pared 6 bases from V and 2 bases from J, leaving 17 bases between. This CDR3 region has 15 residues. CDR3 loop: CASNPLGLPNYGYTF. The CDR3 DNA follows: TGTGCCAGCAACCCCCTAGGTCTTCCGAACTATGGCTACACCTTC.

This sequence joins TRBV24-1 and TRBJ2-4; 9 positions match TRBD1. V gave up 3 bases and J gave up 0 bases; unmatched junction bases: 5. The CDR3 length is 17 residues. Germline V gives CDR1 KGHDR, CDR2 SFDVKD. CDR3 in DNA: TGTGCCACCAGTGATCACGGGACAGGGTTAGCCAAAAACATTCAGTACTTC. Its translation is CATSDHGTGLAKNIQYF.

This chain joins TRBV7-2 and TRBJ1-1, with 9 bases identical to TRBD1. The CDR3 consists of 16 residues. The V gene end was trimmed by 3 bases and the J gene end by 3 bases; junction bases not matched to a gene: 8. Germline-derived CDR1 and CDR2 are SGHTA and FQGNSA. CDR3 residues: CASSLGGDRVYTEAFF. CDR3 nucleotide sequence: TGTGCCAGCAGCTTGGGCGGGGACAGGGTTTACACTGAAGCTTTCTTT.

This chain links TRBV12-3 or TRBV12-4 with TRBJ2-5; D is uncertain. The CDR3 sequence is 12 residues long. The germline V and J ends were trimmed by 3 bases and 5 bases, with 7 bases remaining between them. The CDR3 loop is CASSFFRETQYF. CDR3 nucleotides: TGTGCCAGCAGTTTTTTTCGGGAGACCCAGTACTTC.

This chain joins TRBV4-1 and TRBJ2-3; TRBD2 agrees at 8 bases. The germline CDR1 and CDR2 sequences are MGHRA and YSYEKL. V shed 0 bases, J shed 6 bases, and the junction held 14 bases outside the gene matches. The CDR3 sequence is 18 residues long. CDR3 loop: CASSQDLGAGGVRDTQYF. The CDR3, as DNA: TGCGCCAGCAGCCAAGATTTGGGGGCGGGGGGAGTTCGGGATACGCAGTATTTT.

This clone was picked up a small number of times. J is TRBJ1-2 and V is TRBV3-1 (or the pseudogene TRBV3-2); D call uncertain. In germline, CDR1 is LGHDT, CDR2 YNNKEL (reference sequence). This CDR3 is 15 amino acids long. Trimming pared 9 bases from V and 1 base from J, leaving 18 bases between. CDR3 sequence reads: CASTLGNSFNYGYTF. CDR3 bases: TGTGCCAGTACTCTTGGAAACAGCTTTAACTATGGCTACACCTTC.

The V and J genes are TRBV7-9 and TRBJ1-2; D is undetermined. CDR1 SEHNR and CDR2 FQNEAQ come from the germline V gene (reference sequence). V dropped 5 bases and J dropped 4 bases, with 5 bases sitting between them. The CDR3 sequence is 11 residues long. The CDR3 loop is CASSNTYGYTF. CDR3 nucleotide sequence: TGTGCCAGCAGCAACACCTATGGCTACACCTTC.

In DNA form, the CDR3 reads TGTGCCAGCAGCTTGTCTCCACAGGTTAGCAATCAGCCCCAGCATTTT. Its translation is CASSLSPQVSNQPQHF. This sequence joins TRBV5-6 and TRBJ1-5, with a tentative D call TRBD1 (5 bases). The CDR3 is made up of 16 amino acids. Germline V gives CDR1 SGHDT, CDR2 YYEEEE. With 1 base removed from V and 0 bases from J, the gap between germline ends came to 11 bases.

The chain uses TRBV5-1 and TRBJ1-6; TRBD1 aligns across 10 bases. The junction had 12 bases not matched to a gene; V was cut back by 4 bases and J by 11 bases. This CDR3 has 16 amino acids. The V gene's germline CDR1 is SGHRS and CDR2 YFSETQ. The CDR3 spells CASSDLTGGAGTPLHF. Here the CDR3 DNA reads TGCGCCAGCAGCGACTTGACAGGGGGCGCCGGGACACCCCTCCACTTT.

The V call is TRBV6-5, the J call TRBJ1-5; TRBD1 might be the D (5 bases). Germline CDR1 MNHEY, CDR2 SVGAGI. Trimming took off 5 bases at V and 5 bases at J, with 10 bases between the two ends. This CDR3 region has 13 residues. The CDR3 DNA follows: TGTGCCAGCAGTCGACAGAGAGATCAGCCCCAGCATTTT. Residues: CASSRQRDQPQHF.